The 6 T cell receptor beta chains reported below all come from one sample, sequenced in a study of early T cells in non-severe SARS-CoV-2 infection. TCRdb fed the 5' RACE reads into MiXCR, producing one record per CDR3 protein. The sample has some 30,000 distinct CDR3 sequences, 4.5% seen once. Sequencing was done on a sample of whole blood. All receptors derive from an adult who was a healthcare worker with PCR-confirmed SARS-CoV-2 infection or an uninfected control (not recorded which).

Ten or more counts support this clonotype. This chain uses TRBV5-1 with TRBJ2-3, with 7 bases fitting TRBD2. The V gene end was trimmed by 3 bases and the J gene end by 8 bases; junction bases not matched to a gene: 3. The CDR3 contains 12 residues. CDR1 and CDR2 (germline): SGHRS, YFSETQ. CDR3 loop: CASSSSGTTQYF. CDR3 sequence (DNA): TGCGCCAGCAGCTCCAGCGGGACTACGCAGTATTTT. Looking up the rest from reference TRBV5-1 and TRBJ2-3 gives the full variable domain: KAGVTQTPRYLIKTRGQQVTLSCSPISGHRSVSWYQQTPGQGLQFLFEYFSETQRNKGNFPGRFSGRQFSNSRSEMNVSTLELGDSALYLCASSSSGTTQYFGPGTRLTVL.

Comments on this clonotype: This may be a read error: a much more frequent sequence differs by one nucleotide. The V call is TRBV9, the J call TRBJ2-3; 7 positions agree with TRBD2. CDR3 length: 15 amino acids. Germline V gene lookup returns CDR1 SGDLS and CDR2 YYNGEE. This CDR3 reads CASSVEAGFFDTRYF. In DNA, the CDR3 is TGTGCCAGCAGCGTAGAAGCGGGGTTTTTCGATACGCGGTATTTT.

This clonotype was counted at least ten times. This chain joins TRBV4-1 and TRBJ2-7, with TRBD1 matching over 9 bases. V lost 3 bases and J lost 5; bases outside the gene matches: 5. This CDR3 region has 14 residues. The germline V gene encodes CDR1 MGHRA and CDR2 YSYEKL. Written as DNA, the CDR3 is TGCGCCAGCAGCCAGCGGGACAGGGTGCACGAGCAGTACTTC. It encodes CASSQRDRVHEQYF.

This clonotype was counted many times. J is TRBJ1-4 and V is TRBV4-1; D is undetermined. Germline CDR1 reads MGHRA; CDR2 reads YSYEKL. V dropped 0 bases and J dropped 0 bases, with 11 bases sitting between them. The CDR3 length is 17 residues. CDR3 nucleotide sequence: TGCGCCAGCAGCCAAGATGGGCGAAGGGCAACTAATGAAAAACTGTTTTTT. The encoded protein is CASSQDGRRATNEKLFF.

This clonotype was counted ten times or more. The chain joins TRBV29-1 to TRBJ2-7, with D uncertain. Deletions cut 4 bases from V and 0 bases from J, with 16 bases between. The CDR3 runs 15 residues. Germline V gene data show CDR1 as SQVTM and CDR2 as ANQGSEA. The CDR3, as DNA: TGCAGCGTTGGGCCCGGGCACGGCACCTCCTACGAGCAGTACTTC. Amino acids: CSVGPGHGTSYEQYF.

This clonotype was seen repeatedly, ten times or more. This chain links TRBV7-2 with TRBJ2-5; 9 positions match TRBD2. CDR3 length equals 15 residues. Looked up from germline, CDR1 is SGHTA and CDR2 is FQGNSA. V was clipped by 5 bases and J by 2 bases; unmatched bases: 6. The CDR3 sequence: CASSPQTSGQETQYF. The CDR3 bases are TGTGCCAGCAGCCCACAGACTAGCGGACAAGAGACCCAGTACTTC.